A single sample gave rise to the 29 T cell receptor beta chains below, sequenced in a study of blood T cell repertoires in COVID-19. Repertoires were generated with immunoSEQ multiplex PCR, while TCRdb's copy carries only in-frame clones and drops some. The sample has 150,000 or so clones; just over 90% are singletons. The sequenced sample was peripheral blood. The receptors stem from a man aged 18-30 years with acute or convalescent COVID-19.

This chain joins TRBV7-8 and TRBJ1-1, with 7 bases matching TRBD1. The germline gives CDR1 SGHVS, CDR2 FQNEAQ. V dropped 1 base and J dropped 3; count of bases not matched to a gene: 8. This CDR3 comprises 16 residues. The CDR3 DNA follows: TGTGCCAGCAGCTTAGTGGACAGGCAGATGGACACTGAAGCTTTCTTT. Its translation: CASSLVDRQMDTEAFF.

This chain links TRBV29-1 with TRBJ2-7; 7 bases line up with TRBD2. Germline assignment: CDR1 SQVTM and CDR2 ANQGSEA. This CDR3 region has 14 residues. Unmatched junction bases numbered 8, after V lost 2 bases and J lost 4 bases. In DNA form, the CDR3 reads TGCAGCGTTGAAAAAAACGGGGGGAAGTACGAGCAGTACTTC. It translates to CSVEKNGGKYEQYF.

The CDR3 coding sequence is TGTGCCAGCAGCTTGAGCGATGAAAAACTGTTTTTT. Translated: CASSLSDEKLFF. The V call is TRBV13, the J call TRBJ1-4; D not certain. The ends were cut back, 3 bases at V and 6 bases at J, with 5 bases in the middle. From germline, CDR1 is PRHDT and CDR2 FYEKMQ (reference sequence). The CDR3 has 12 residues.

This chain joins TRBV3-1 (or the pseudogene TRBV3-2) and TRBJ2-5; possible D gene TRBD1, 6 bases. CDR1 is LGHDT, CDR2 YNNKEL, per germline (reference sequence). Deletions cut 0 bases from V and 4 bases from J, with 12 bases between. This CDR3 is 15 amino acids long. The CDR3 DNA sequence: TGTGCCAGCAGCCAAGATCCCAGGGGTAGAGAGACCCAGTACTTC. Translated: CASSQDPRGRETQYF.

The chain uses TRBV2 and TRBJ2-1; 9 bases line up with TRBD2. The junction had 1 base not matched to a gene; V was cut back by 4 bases and J by 0 bases. Per germline, CDR1 SNHLY and CDR2 FYNNEI. CDR3 size: 15 residues. The CDR3 bases are TGTGCCAGCAGTGTTAGCGGGAGCTCCTACAATGAGCAGTTCTTC. This gives the protein CASSVSGSSYNEQFF.

The V and J genes are TRBV20-1 and TRBJ2-7; D gene uncertain. CDR3 size: 11 residues. The V gene's germline CDR1 is DFQATT and CDR2 SNEGSKA (reference sequence). V gave up 6 bases and J gave up 7 bases, with 13 bases separating them. CDR3 nucleotide sequence: TGCAGTGCATACTCCGGTTCTGAGCAGTACTTC. It codes for CSAYSGSEQYF.

The rearrangement joins TRBV7-8 to TRBJ1-3; 7 nucleotides align to TRBD1. The CDR3 contains 16 residues. Germline V gene lookup returns CDR1 SGHVS and CDR2 FQNEAQ. V lost 3 bases, J lost 1 base, and 6 bases stayed unmatched. The CDR3 loop is CASSFGTVVSGNTIYF. The CDR3 coding sequence is TGTGCCAGCAGCTTCGGGACAGTTGTTTCTGGAAACACCATATATTTT.

The chain recombines TRBV6-5 with TRBJ1-1, with D hard to call. Germline CDR1 is MNHEY and CDR2 is SVGAGI. V was clipped by 7 bases and J by 3 bases, with 15 bases between them. CDR3 length: 14 amino acids. CDR3 DNA: TGTGCCAGCATGGTGTCCGAGGGATACACTGAAGCTTTCTTT. This gives the protein CASMVSEGYTEAFF.

This sequence joins TRBV28 and TRBJ2-1; 11 bases agree with TRBD2. CDR1 is MDHEN and CDR2 is SYDVKM in the germline V gene. CDR3 length equals 15 residues. V lost 5 bases and J lost 4; bases outside the gene matches: 4. The CDR3 sequence: CASSRRLAGYNEQFF. The CDR3, as DNA: TGTGCCAGCAGTCGCAGACTAGCGGGATACAATGAGCAGTTCTTC.

V usage is TRBV4-1 and J usage is TRBJ1-1, with a tentative D call TRBD1 (6 bases). Germline V gene lookup returns CDR1 MGHRA and CDR2 YSYEKL. V lost 0 bases and J 2 bases, leaving 13 bases between the germline ends. CDR3 size: 16 residues. The CDR3 DNA sequence: TGCGCCAGCAGCCAAGAAAGCCGACAGGTTAACACTGAAGCTTTCTTT. As protein: CASSQESRQVNTEAFF.

The V gene is TRBV5-1, the J gene TRBJ2-7; the match to TRBD1 covers 7 bases. This CDR3 region has 14 residues. CDR1 is SGHRS and CDR2 is YFSETQ in the germline V gene. V lost 4 bases, J lost 2 bases, and 6 bases stayed unmatched. The CDR3 loop is CASSPGQGAYEQYF. For the CDR3, the DNA is TGCGCCAGCAGCCCCGGCCAGGGGGCCTACGAGCAGTACTTC.

The rearrangement joins TRBV12-3 or TRBV12-4 to TRBJ1-2; D may be TRBD1 (6 bases). V lost 6 bases and J 9 bases, leaving 14 bases between the germline ends. The CDR3 consists of 12 residues. CDR3 nucleotides: TGTGCCAGCAGCCCCCGGGGGGCTCGCTACACCTTC. Protein: CASSPRGARYTF.

The chain joins TRBV11-2 to TRBJ2-1, with D perhaps matching TRBD1 (6 bases). Germline loops: CDR1 SGHAT, CDR2 FQNNGV. This CDR3 has 13 residues. Between the trimmed V and J ends, which lost 2 bases and 8 bases, there was a span of 10 bases. CDR3 bases: TGTGCCAGCAGCTTAACAGGGATGTATGAGCAGTTCTTC. Translated: CASSLTGMYEQFF.

This clone appeared once. V usage is TRBV5-1 and J usage is TRBJ2-7; the D gene is possibly TRBD1 (6 bases). V was trimmed by 2 bases and J by 6 bases, leaving 18 bases between them. The length of the CDR3 is 15 residues. CDR1 is SGHRS, CDR2 YFSETQ, per germline. The CDR3 sequence: CASSFQGPPPVEQYF. The CDR3 region has the DNA TGCGCCAGCAGCTTTCAGGGGCCGCCCCCTGTCGAGCAGTACTTC.

V and J are TRBV10-3 and TRBJ1-2; a possible D gene is TRBD1 (5 bases). The V end was cut by 7 bases, the J end by 3 bases, with 12 bases between. Germline CDR1 and CDR2: ENHRY and SYGVKD. The CDR3 consists of 13 residues. The CDR3 nucleotides read TGTGCCATCACCTCGAACAGGTACTATGGCTACACCTTC. Encoded protein: CAITSNRYYGYTF.

The CDR3 nucleotides are TGTGCCAGCAGCCAAGGGGGGAGGGGACCACCGATGAACACTGAAGCTTTCTTT. Amino acid sequence: CASSQGGRGPPMNTEAFF. V gene TRBV3-1 (or the pseudogene TRBV3-2) combines with J gene TRBJ1-1, with TRBD1 as a possible D gene (5 bases). The germline V gene has CDR1 LGHDT and CDR2 YNNKEL (reference sequence). The CDR3 is 18 residues long. Between the trimmed V and J ends, which lost 1 base and 0 bases, there was a span of 18 bases.

The V call is TRBV7-8, the J call TRBJ2-7, with 7 bases that match TRBD1. CDR1 and CDR2 from the germline V gene are SGHVS and FQNEAQ. The CDR3 consists of 14 residues. V was pared by 1 base and J by 5 bases, with 5 bases of the junction left unmatched. The CDR3 loop reads CASSLEQGQNEQYF. For the CDR3, the DNA is TGTGCCAGCAGCTTAGAACAGGGGCAAAACGAGCAGTACTTC.

This chain links TRBV15 with TRBJ1-3; the D gene is possibly TRBD1 (5 bases). Per the germline V gene, CDR1 is LNHNV and CDR2 is YYDKDF (reference sequence). The CDR3 totals 18 residues. Deletions cut 0 bases from V and 3 bases from J, with 18 bases between. CDR3 amino acids: CATSRDPGGMRGGNTIYF. CDR3 bases: TGTGCCACCAGCAGAGATCCGGGGGGGATGAGAGGTGGAAACACCATATATTTT.

This clone was recorded only once. CDR3 loop: CASSLTDRGVTGELFF. CDR3 in DNA: TGTGCCAGCAGCTTGACGGACAGGGGAGTCACCGGGGAGCTGTTTTTT. The chain couples TRBV7-9 to TRBJ2-2; 9 positions agree with TRBD1. The V segment lost 3 bases and the J segment 4 bases; nucleotides outside the gene matches: 6. Germline lookup yields CDR1 SEHNR and CDR2 FQNEAQ (reference sequence). The CDR3 loop spans 16 amino acids.

The chain employs TRBV24-1 and TRBJ2-5, with 8 bases lining up with TRBD1. Germline-derived CDR1 and CDR2 are KGHDR and SFDVKD. Unmatched junction bases numbered 4, after V lost 4 bases and J lost 1 base. The CDR3 spans 15 residues. In DNA form, the CDR3 reads TGTGCCACCAGTGACCCCACAGGGGGCCAAGAGACCCAGTACTTC. It codes for CATSDPTGGQETQYF.

V gene TRBV10-1 combines with J gene TRBJ2-7, with no clear D. This CDR3 region has 13 residues. V was pared by 3 bases and J by 12 bases, with 18 bases between. Germline values: CDR1 WNHNN, CDR2 SYGVQD (reference sequence). The CDR3 DNA is TGCGCCAGCAGTGAAGGAAGCGAACCTACCCGGTACTTC. Translating gives CASSEGSEPTRYF.

The CDR3 loop reads CASTRTGEGYTF. CDR3 nucleotides: TGTGCCAGCACCCGGACAGGAGAGGGCTACACCTTC. The genes are TRBV12-3 or TRBV12-4 and TRBJ1-2, with 7 bases fitting TRBD1. The CDR3 extends over 12 amino acids. Germline trimming cut 7 bases from V and 8 bases from J; bases unmatched to any gene: 7.

The V call is TRBV28, the J call TRBJ1-2; 7 bases map to TRBD1. J gave up 4 bases and V 6 bases, and 11 bases lay outside the gene matches. This CDR3 spans 15 amino acids. Looked up from germline, CDR1 is MDHEN and CDR2 is SYDVKM. The CDR3 here is CASSPQDRLLYGYTF. The CDR3 DNA follows: TGTGCCAGCAGCCCCCAGGACAGGTTACTCTATGGCTACACCTTC.

The genes are TRBV19 and TRBJ1-2; D possibly corresponds to TRBD1 (5 bases). The CDR3 runs to 15 residues. Trimming shortened V by 7 bases and J by 5 bases, and 20 bases separated the two germline ends. CDR1 and CDR2 (germline): LNHDA, SQIVND (reference sequence). This CDR3 is CASTRGRDGDYGYTF. The CDR3 DNA follows: TGTGCCAGTACCCGAGGGAGGGACGGAGATTATGGCTACACCTTC.

This chain connects TRBV5-5 to TRBJ1-1; 7 bases agree with TRBD1. CDR3 size: 14 residues. CDR1 SGHKS and CDR2 YYEKEE come from the germline V gene (reference sequence). Unmatched junction bases numbered 10, after V lost 0 bases and J lost 11 bases. In DNA, the CDR3 is TGTGCCAGCAGCTTGGAACAGGGGAGCCAGAGGGCTTTCTTT. This sequence encodes CASSLEQGSQRAFF.

This clone has ten or more counts. The CDR3 DNA is TGTGCCAGCACGAAAAGGCCCTCGACAGACAATGAGCAGTTCTTC. The encoded protein is CASTKRPSTDNEQFF. The chain links TRBV6-4 to TRBJ2-1; perhaps TRBD1 as D (5 bases). The germline gives CDR1 MRHNA, CDR2 SNTAGT. There are 15 residues in the CDR3. Trimming removed 7 bases at V and 5 bases at J, with 18 bases between.

The V gene is TRBV6-5, the J gene TRBJ2-7; possibly TRBD2 for D (6 bases). Germline CDR1 is MNHEY and CDR2 is SVGAGI. Trimming cost V 4 bases and J 6 bases, with 10 bases left between them. This CDR3 region has 12 residues. The CDR3 loop is CASSSRDSEQYF. The CDR3 DNA reads as TGTGCCAGCAGTTCCCGGGACTCCGAGCAGTACTTC.

The J gene is TRBJ1-5, the V gene TRBV6-5; D remains unclear. This CDR3 has 16 amino acids. V lost 0 bases and J lost 7, with 16 bases in between. Germline CDR1 reads MNHEY; CDR2 reads SVGAGI. Written as DNA, the CDR3 is TGTGCCAGCAGTTACTCCAACAGCCCCTCATGGCAGCCCCAGCATTTT. This translates into CASSYSNSPSWQPQHF.

The chain recombines TRBV5-1 with TRBJ2-5, with 9 bases lining up with TRBD1. The CDR3 runs 14 residues. CDR1 is SGHRS, CDR2 YFSETQ, per germline. The V gene end was trimmed by 2 bases and the J gene end by 5 bases; junction bases not matched to a gene: 4. The CDR3: CASSFGTGRETQYF. As DNA, the CDR3 is TGCGCCAGCAGCTTCGGGACAGGGAGGGAGACCCAGTACTTC.